The present T cell receptor beta chain was sequenced within a study of T cell repertoires in cytomegalovirus infection. Study summary: The authors relied on CMV epitopes, both recently identified HLA-C-restricted and well-studied HLA-B-restricted. From public TCR beta signatures came an indication of both CMV infection and matching HLA type. Study-level findings and limits: Carriers of CMV and the relevant HLA type were discriminated by public TCR beta frequency. The ex vivo response was dominated by HLA-C-restricted CMV-specific TCR beta clonotypes.

This clonotype was picked up a small number of times. The antigen is undetermined. Germline V gene sequence: CDR1 SNHLY, CDR2 FYNNEI. This CDR3 is 16 amino acids long. The V and J ends lost 5 bases and 0 bases, in that order; junction bases with no gene match: 6. Using its own MiXCR run on the reads, TCRdb lists one record per CDR3 protein. The sample holds fewer than 900,000 distinct CDR3 sequences, almost 30% seen once. This clonotype originated in a human donor in good health (CMV status not recorded). Some clones in this sample may be carry-over from other donors' samples. V and J are TRBV2 and TRBJ2-2; the match to TRBD1 covers 7 bases. Sequences were derived from cultured CD8+ T cells from PBMCs, sampled from culture after CMV antigen stimulation. The CDR3 region has the DNA TGTGCCAGCAGTTTAGGGACAGCAACGAACACCGGGGAGCTGTTTTTT. This translates into CASSLGTATNTGELFF.